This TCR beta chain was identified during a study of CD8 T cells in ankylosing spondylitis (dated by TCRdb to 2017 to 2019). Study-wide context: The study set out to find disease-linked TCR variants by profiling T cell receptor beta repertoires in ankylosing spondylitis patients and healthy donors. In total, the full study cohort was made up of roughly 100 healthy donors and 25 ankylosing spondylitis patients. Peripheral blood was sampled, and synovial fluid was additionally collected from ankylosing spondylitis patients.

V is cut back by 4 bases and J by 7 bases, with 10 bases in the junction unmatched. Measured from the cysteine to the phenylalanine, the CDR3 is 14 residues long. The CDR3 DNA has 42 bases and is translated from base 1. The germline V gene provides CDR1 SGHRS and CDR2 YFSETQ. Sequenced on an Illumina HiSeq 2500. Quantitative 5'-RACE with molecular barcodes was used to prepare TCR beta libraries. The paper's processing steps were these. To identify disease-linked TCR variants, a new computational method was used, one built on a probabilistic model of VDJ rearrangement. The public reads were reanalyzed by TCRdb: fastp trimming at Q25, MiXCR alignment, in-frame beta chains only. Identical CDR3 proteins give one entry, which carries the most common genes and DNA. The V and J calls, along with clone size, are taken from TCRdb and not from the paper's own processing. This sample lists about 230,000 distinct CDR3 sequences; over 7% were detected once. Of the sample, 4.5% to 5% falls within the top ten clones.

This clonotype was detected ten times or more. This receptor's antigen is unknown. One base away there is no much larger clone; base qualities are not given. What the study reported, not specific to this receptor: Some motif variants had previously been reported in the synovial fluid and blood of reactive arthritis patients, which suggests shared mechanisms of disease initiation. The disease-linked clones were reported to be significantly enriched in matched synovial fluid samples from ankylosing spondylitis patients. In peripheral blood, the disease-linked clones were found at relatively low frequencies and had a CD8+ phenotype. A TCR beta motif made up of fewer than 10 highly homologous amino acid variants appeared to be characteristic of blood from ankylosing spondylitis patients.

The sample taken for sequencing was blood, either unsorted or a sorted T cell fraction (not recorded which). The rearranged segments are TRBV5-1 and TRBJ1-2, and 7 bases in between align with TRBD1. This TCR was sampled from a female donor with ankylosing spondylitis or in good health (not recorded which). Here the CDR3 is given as CASSIGQAVLGYTF. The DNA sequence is TGCGCCAGCAGCATCGGACAGGCGGTCCTTGGCTACACCTTC. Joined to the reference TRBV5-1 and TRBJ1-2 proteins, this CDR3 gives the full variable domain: KAGVTQTPRYLIKTRGQQVTLSCSPISGHRSVSWYQQTPGQGLQFLFEYFSETQRNKGNFPGRFSGRQFSNSRSEMNVSTLELGDSALYLCASSIGQAVLGYTFGSGTRLTVV.